This TCR beta chain was identified in a study of T cell responses to AZD1222 COVID-19 vaccine. The CDR3 is 13 residues long. The germline gives CDR1 LGHNA, CDR2 YSLEER. The ends were cut back, 0 bases at V and 2 bases at J, with 5 bases in the middle. Assay: immunoSEQ multiplex PCR; the TCRdb copy retains only in-frame clones and omits some. The sample has 110,000 to 150,000 clones, around 92% seen once. The J gene is TRBJ2-7, the V gene TRBV4-3; D gene uncertain. The sequencing here drew on peripheral blood, taken 28 days after the second AZD1222 dose. The sequence derives from an adult who received the AZD1222 COVID-19 vaccine. The CDR3: CASSQDLAYEQYF. The CDR3 region has the DNA TGCGCCAGCAGCCAAGATTTGGCCTACGAGCAGTACTTC.